This paragraph reports one TCR beta chain. These data belong to a study of T cell changes during pregnancy in multiple sclerosis. CDR1 is SGHTA, CDR2 FQGNSA, per germline. The CDR3 totals 16 residues. The V and J ends lost 4 bases and 0 bases, in that order; junction bases with no gene match: 3. Measured with immunoSEQ multiplex PCR; TCRdb has only the in-frame clones, and not every one. The data hold about 100,000 clones, with just over 90% observed a single time. The J gene is TRBJ2-2, the V gene TRBV7-2, with 9 bases fitting TRBD2. Sequenced material: peripheral blood, taken in the second trimester of pregnancy. This receptor was obtained from a female donor with multiple sclerosis, enrolled in a pregnancy study. The CDR3 nucleotides are TGTGCCAGCAGCTGGTTAGCGGGGGCGAACACCGGGGAGCTGTTTTTT. The encoded protein is CASSWLAGANTGELFF.